Listed below are T cell receptor beta chains from one sample, sequenced in a study of T cells in Graves' hyperthyroidism and ophthalmopathy. A single record per CDR3 protein comes from TCRdb applying MiXCR to the multiplex PCR reads. The data show over 700,000 distinct CDR3 sequences, roughly a third seen once. Sequenced input: blood. These receptors were collected from a woman in her thirties or forties with Graves' hyperthyroidism. The CDR3 runs from the conserved cysteine through the conserved F or W.

v_gene,CDR3aa
TRBV10-2,CASSRRQTKNTEAFF
TRBV29-1,CSGADNEQYF
TRBV20-1,CSAPLGPNNQPQHF
TRBV9,CASSPWGTGIYGYTF
TRBV14,CASSQAQDRGVSGELFF
TRBV7-9,CASSPPSTPDGYTF
TRBV24-1,CATSDSAPGTYGYTF
TRBV7-2,CASSQDPGTGEEKLFF
TRBV4-1,CASSQERLPPSYEQYF
TRBV13,CASSLYGSNGYTF
TRBV7-9,CASSYDRGRYTGELFF
TRBV7-2,CASSLGQGLPYEQYF
TRBV10-1,CASGDASTDTQYF